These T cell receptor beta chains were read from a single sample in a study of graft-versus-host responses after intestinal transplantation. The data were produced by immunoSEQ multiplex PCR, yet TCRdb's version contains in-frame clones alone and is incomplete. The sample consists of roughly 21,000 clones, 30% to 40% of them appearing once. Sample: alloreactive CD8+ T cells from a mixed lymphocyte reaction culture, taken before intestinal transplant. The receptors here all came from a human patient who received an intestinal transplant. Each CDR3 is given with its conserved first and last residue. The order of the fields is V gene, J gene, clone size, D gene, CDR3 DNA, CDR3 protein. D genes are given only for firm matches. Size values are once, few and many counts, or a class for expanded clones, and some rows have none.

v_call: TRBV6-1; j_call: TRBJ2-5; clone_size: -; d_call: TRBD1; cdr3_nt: TGTGCCAGCAGTTCCACCGGGACAGGGGATGAGACCCAGTACTTC; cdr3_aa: CASSSTGTGDETQYF
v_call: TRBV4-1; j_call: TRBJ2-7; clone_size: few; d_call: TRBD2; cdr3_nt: TGCGCCAGCAGCCAATTCGGGACTAGCGGGTCCTACGAGCAGTACTTC; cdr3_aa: CASSQFGTSGSYEQYF
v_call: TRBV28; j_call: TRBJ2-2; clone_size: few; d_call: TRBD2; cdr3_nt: TGTGCCAGCAGGGGGGGGAGTAGTTACACCGGGGAGCTGTTTTTT; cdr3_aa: CASRGGSSYTGELFF
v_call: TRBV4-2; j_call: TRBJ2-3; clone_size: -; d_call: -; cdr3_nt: TGTGCCAGCAGCCAACAGGCGGGGTTTTGGTTAGGTACAGATACGCAGTATTTT; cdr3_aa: CASSQQAGFWLGTDTQYF
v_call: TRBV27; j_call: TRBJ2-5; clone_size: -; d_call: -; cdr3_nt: TGTGCCAGCAGTTTGGACAGTGGTGGGGGGACCCAGTACTTC; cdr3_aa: CASSLDSGGGTQYF
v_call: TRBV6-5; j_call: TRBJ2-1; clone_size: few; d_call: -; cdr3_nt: TGTGCCAGCAGTTACTCTGGGGGCAGCCCCTACAATGAGCAGTTCTTC; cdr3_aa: CASSYSGGSPYNEQFF
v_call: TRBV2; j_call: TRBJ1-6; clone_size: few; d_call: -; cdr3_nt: TGTGCCAGCAGTGAAGCTCTTGAGGATCCCCTCCACTTT; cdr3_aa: CASSEALEDPLHF
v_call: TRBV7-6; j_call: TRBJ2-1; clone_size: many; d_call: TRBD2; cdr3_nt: TGTGCCAGCAGCTTAAGGGGCGGGGGGTTAGATGAGCAGTTCTTC; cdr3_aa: CASSLRGGGLDEQFF
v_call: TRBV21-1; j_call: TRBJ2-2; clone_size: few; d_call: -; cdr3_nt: TGTGCCAGCAGCCCGTGGACTAGCGGGGGGCGGGGCACCGGGGAGCTGTTTTTT; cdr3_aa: CASSPWTSGGRGTGELFF
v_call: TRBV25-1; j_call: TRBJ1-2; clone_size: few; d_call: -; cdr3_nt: TGTGCCAGCAGTGAACTCGCCGCGGGCTATGGCTACACCTTC; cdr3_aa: CASSELAAGYGYTF
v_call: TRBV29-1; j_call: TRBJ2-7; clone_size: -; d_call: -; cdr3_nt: TGCAGCGTTGCGAGGGGAGGTGGCGAGCAGTACTTC; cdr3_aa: CSVARGGGEQYF
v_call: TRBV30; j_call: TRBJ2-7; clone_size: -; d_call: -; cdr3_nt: TGTGCCTGGAGTCCTGGCTACGAGCAGTACTTC; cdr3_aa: CAWSPGYEQYF
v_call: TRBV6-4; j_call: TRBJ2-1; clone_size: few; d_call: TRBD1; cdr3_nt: TGTGCCAGCAGTCTCACAGGGGCCTACAATGAGCAGTTCTTC; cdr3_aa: CASSLTGAYNEQFF
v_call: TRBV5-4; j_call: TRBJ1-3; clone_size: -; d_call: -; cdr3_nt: TGTGCCAGCAGCATTCTGTCTGGAAACACCATATATTTT; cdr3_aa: CASSILSGNTIYF
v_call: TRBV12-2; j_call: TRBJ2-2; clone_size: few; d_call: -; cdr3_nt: TGTGCAAGTCGCTTAGGAGGGCGGGGCACCAACACCGGGGAGCTGTTTTTT; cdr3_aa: CASRLGGRGTNTGELFF
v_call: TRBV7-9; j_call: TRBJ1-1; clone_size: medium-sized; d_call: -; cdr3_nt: TGTGCCAGCAGCTTGGGCGGGATTGGGGCTTTCTTT; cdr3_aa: CASSLGGIGAFF
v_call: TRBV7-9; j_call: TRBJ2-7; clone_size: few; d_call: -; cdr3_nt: TGTGCCAGCAGCCAATCTTACTACGAGCAGTACTTC; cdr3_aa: CASSQSYYEQYF
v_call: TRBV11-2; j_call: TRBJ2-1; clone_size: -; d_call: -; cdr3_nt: TGTGCCAGCAGCTTAGAATACAATGAGCAGTTCTTC; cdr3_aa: CASSLEYNEQFF
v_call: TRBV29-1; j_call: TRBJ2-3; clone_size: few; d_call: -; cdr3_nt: TGCAGCGGGACTGCTTCGGCAGATACGCAGTATTTT; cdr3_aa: CSGTASADTQYF
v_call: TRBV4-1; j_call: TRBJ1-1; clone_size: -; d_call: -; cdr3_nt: TGCGCCAGCAGCCAAGTTGGTGGGAACACTGAAGCTTTCTTT; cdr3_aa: CASSQVGGNTEAFF
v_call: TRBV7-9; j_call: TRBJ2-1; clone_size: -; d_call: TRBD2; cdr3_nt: TGTGCCAGCAGCTTTAGCGGGAGTCTTAATGAGCAGTTCTTC; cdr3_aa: CASSFSGSLNEQFF
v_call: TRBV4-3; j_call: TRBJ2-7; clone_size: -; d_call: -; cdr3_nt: TGCGCCAGCAGCCAAGAGGCCTGGAGTGTCTACGAGCAGTACTTC; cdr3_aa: CASSQEAWSVYEQYF
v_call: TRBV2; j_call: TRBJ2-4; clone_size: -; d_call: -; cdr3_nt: TGTGCCAGCAATCCCCTGGTGGGCACGGGTTCAGCCAAAAACATTCAGTACTTC; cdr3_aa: CASNPLVGTGSAKNIQYF
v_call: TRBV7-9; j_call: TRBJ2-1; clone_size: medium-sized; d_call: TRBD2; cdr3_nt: TGTGCCAGCCCCGGGGACGCAGGGACTAGCGGGCGCAATGAGCAGTTCTTC; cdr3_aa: CASPGDAGTSGRNEQFF
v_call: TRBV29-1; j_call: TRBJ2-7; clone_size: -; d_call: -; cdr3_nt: TGCAGCGCCCTCCCGGGTGAGGGGAGGAGCTCCTACGAGCAGTACTTC; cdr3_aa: CSALPGEGRSSYEQYF
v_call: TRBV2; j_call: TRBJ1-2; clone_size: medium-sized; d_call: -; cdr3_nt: TGTGCCAGCAGTGAAGCGCTAAGGACAGTTTATGGCTACACCTTC; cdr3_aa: CASSEALRTVYGYTF
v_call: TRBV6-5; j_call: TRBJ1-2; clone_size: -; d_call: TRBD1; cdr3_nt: TGTGCCAGCAGCTCTGACAGGGTTGTTAGCTATGGCTACACCTTC; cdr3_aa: CASSSDRVVSYGYTF
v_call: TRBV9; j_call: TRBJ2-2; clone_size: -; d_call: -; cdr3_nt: TGTGCCAGCAGCGTTGGGGGGTTGGCCGGGGAGCTGTTTTTT; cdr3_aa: CASSVGGLAGELFF
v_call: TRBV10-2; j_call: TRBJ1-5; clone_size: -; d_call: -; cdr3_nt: TGCGCCAGCAGTGGGATAAATATGCAGCCCCAGCATTTT; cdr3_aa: CASSGINMQPQHF
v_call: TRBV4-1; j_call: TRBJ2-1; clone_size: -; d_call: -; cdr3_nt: TGCGCCAGCAGCCAAGAAGAGGGGGATGAGCAGTTCTTC; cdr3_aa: CASSQEEGDEQFF
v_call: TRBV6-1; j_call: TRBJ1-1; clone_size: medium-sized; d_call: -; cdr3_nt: TGTGCCAGCAGTGAATTTGAAGTTCTCACTGAAGCTTTCTTT; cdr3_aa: CASSEFEVLTEAFF
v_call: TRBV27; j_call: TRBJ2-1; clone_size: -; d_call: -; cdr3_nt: TGTGCCAGCAGTTTCGGGAGCTCCTACGAGCAGTTCTTC; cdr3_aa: CASSFGSSYEQFF
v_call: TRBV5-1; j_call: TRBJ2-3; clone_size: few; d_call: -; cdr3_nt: TGCGCCAGCAGTCCAATGAACACAGATACGCAGTATTTT; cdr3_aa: CASSPMNTDTQYF
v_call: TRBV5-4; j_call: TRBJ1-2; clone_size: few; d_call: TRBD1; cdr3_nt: TGTGCCAGCAGCTCGGGACAGGGACCTAACTATGGCTACACCTTC; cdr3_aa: CASSSGQGPNYGYTF
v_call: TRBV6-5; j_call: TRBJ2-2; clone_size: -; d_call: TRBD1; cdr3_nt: TGTGCCAGCTCCACAATACAGGGGGCGGCCGGGGAGCTGTTTTTT; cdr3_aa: CASSTIQGAAGELFF
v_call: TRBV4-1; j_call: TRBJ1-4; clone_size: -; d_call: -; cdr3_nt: TGCGCCAGCAGCCAAGCCAGAAATGAAAAACTGTTTTTT; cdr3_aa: CASSQARNEKLFF
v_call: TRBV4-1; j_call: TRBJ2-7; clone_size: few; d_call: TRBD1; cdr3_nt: TGCGCCAGCAGCGCAACCGGGACAGGGGTCGATTACGAGCAGTACTTC; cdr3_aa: CASSATGTGVDYEQYF
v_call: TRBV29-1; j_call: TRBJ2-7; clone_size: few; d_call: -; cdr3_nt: TGCAGCGGCATGGGGGTAGCGTCCTACGAGCAGTACTTC; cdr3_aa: CSGMGVASYEQYF
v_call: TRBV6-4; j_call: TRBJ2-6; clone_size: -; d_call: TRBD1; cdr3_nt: TGTGCCAGCAGCCCACAGGGGAGTGGGGCCAACGTCCTGACTTTC; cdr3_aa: CASSPQGSGANVLTF
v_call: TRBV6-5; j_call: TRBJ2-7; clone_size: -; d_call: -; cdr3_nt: TGTGCCAGCAGGGGGCGCAGGGTGAGGCCCTACGAGCAGTACTTC; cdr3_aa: CASRGRRVRPYEQYF
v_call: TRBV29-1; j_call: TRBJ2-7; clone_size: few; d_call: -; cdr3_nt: TGCAGCGTTGAGAGTCCATACGAGCAGTACTTC; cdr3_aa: CSVESPYEQYF
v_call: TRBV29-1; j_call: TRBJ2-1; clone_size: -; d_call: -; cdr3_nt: TGCAGCGTTGAAACTCAGGACGTATTGAATGAGCAGTTCTTC; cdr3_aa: CSVETQDVLNEQFF
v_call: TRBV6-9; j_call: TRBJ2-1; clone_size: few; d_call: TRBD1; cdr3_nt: TGTGCCAGCAGTTCCGGGACAGGGGTCTACAATGAGCAGTTCTTC; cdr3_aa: CASSSGTGVYNEQFF
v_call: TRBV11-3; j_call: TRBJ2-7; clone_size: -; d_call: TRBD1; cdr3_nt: TGTGCCAGCAGCCCTCGGGACAGGCCCTACGAGCAGTACTTC; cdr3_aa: CASSPRDRPYEQYF
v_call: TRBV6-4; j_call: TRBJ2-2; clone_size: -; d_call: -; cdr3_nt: TGTGCCAGCAGTGACACTAGCACCGGGGAGCTGTTTTTT; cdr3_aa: CASSDTSTGELFF
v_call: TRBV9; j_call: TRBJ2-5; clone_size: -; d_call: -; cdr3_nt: TGTGCCAGCAGCTCAGGACGGCAAGAGACCCAGTACTTC; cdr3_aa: CASSSGRQETQYF
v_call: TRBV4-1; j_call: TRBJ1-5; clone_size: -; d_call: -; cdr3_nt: TGCGCCAGCAGCCCACGAGACCTTGGCAATCAGCCCCAGCATTTT; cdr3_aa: CASSPRDLGNQPQHF
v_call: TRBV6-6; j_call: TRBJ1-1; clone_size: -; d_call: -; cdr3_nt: TGTGCCAGCAGTTACAGTCGGAGAATGAACACTGAAGCTTTCTTT; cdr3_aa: CASSYSRRMNTEAFF
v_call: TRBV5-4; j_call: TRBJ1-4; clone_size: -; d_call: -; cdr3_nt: TGTGCCAGCAGCTTGGGGGCAGCGATTATGTTTTTT; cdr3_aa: CASSLGAAIMFF
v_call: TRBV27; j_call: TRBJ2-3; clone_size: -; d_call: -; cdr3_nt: TGTGCCAGCAGTTTAGCCAGGACTAGCACAGATACGCAGTATTTT; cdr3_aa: CASSLARTSTDTQYF
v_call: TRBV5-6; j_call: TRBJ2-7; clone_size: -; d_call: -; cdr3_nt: TGTGCCAGCAGCCCTGGACAGGGAGGGATCAGCGAGCAGTACTTC; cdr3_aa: CASSPGQGGISEQYF
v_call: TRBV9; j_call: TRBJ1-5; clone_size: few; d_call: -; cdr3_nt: TGTGCCAGCAGCCCGGATATTAGCAATCAGCCCCAGCATTTT; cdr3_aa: CASSPDISNQPQHF
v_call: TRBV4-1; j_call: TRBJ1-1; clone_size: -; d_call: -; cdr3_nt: TGCGCCAGCAGCCAGACAGCTTTAAACACTGAAGCTTTCTTT; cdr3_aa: CASSQTALNTEAFF
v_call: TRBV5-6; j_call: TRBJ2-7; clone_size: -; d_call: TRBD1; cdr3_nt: TGTGCCAGCAGCTTGGGACAGGGACCCTACGAGCAGTACTTC; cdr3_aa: CASSLGQGPYEQYF
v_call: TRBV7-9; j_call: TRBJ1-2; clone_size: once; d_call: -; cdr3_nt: TGTGCCAGCAGCGCCCCCCCGGGGGGGGATGGCTACACCTTC; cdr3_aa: CASSAPPGGDGYTF
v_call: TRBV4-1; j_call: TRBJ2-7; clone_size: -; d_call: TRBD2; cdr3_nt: TGCGCCAGCAGCCAAGTCGGGAGGGCCTACGAGCAGTACTTC; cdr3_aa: CASSQVGRAYEQYF
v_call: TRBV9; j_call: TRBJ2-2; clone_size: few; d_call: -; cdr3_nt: TGTGCCAGCAGCGTAGGCACTACCAACACCGGGGAGCTGTTTTTT; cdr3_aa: CASSVGTTNTGELFF
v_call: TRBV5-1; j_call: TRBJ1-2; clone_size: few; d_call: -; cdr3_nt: TGCGCCAGCAGCGAAACAGGGACATCTTTAAATGGCTACACCTTC; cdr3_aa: CASSETGTSLNGYTF
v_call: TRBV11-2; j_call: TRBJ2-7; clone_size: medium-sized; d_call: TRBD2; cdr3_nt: TGTGCCAGCAGCTTAGCGGGAGGGCCCTACGAGCAGTACTTC; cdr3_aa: CASSLAGGPYEQYF